This is a list of T cell receptor beta chains from one sample in a study of cytomegalovirus exposure and HLA in healthy donors. Clones were read by immunoSEQ multiplex PCR, and TCRdb kept only the in-frame ones, dropping some. The sample has about 140,000 clones, 76% seen once. Sequences were obtained from PBMCs. Every receptor here comes from a female donor in good health and CMV-seropositive. Each CDR3 is given with its conserved first and last residue. The D gene is left open where the match is weak. Only part of the rows carry a size: once, few, many, or a class if the clone is expanded.

>TRBJ2-3|TRBV6-6|few|TRBD1
TGTGCCAGCAGTGAGACAGGGTCTAAAGATACGCAGTATTTT
CASSETGSKDTQYF
>TRBJ1-6|TRBV28|NA|NA
TGTGCCAGCAGCGCACTTGCCGGGGGTCAGTCACCCCTCCACTTT
CASSALAGGQSPLHF
>TRBJ2-3|TRBV30|NA|TRBD2
TGTGCCTGGAATGAGATAAGCGGGGTGTCGCAGTATTTT
CAWNEISGVSQYF
>TRBJ2-7|TRBV18|once|NA
TGTGCCAGCTCACCACCGTCGCTACGCTACGAGCAGTACTTC
CASSPPSLRYEQYF
>TRBJ1-5|TRBV5-1|NA|TRBD1
TGCGCCAGCAGCTTGGGACAGGGGGCGAGTCAGCCCCAGCATTTT
CASSLGQGASQPQHF
>TRBJ2-3|TRBV6-1|NA|TRBD2
TGTGCCAGCACTTCCCTAGCGGGAGTTCAAGATACGCAGTATTTT
CASTSLAGVQDTQYF
>TRBJ2-1|TRBV5-6|NA|TRBD1
TGTGCCAGCAGCCAACCCCGGACAGGGGGCCTACCGTACAATGAGCAGTTCTTC
CASSQPRTGGLPYNEQFF
>TRBJ1-2|TRBV9|few|NA
TGTGCCAGCAGCGCCGGGGGAGGATCCCTGTTGAGCTACACCTTC
CASSAGGGSLLSYTF
>TRBJ2-1|TRBV5-1|NA|TRBD2
TGCGCCAGCACCATACTAGCGGGGGCCCACTACAATGAGCAGTTCTTC
CASTILAGAHYNEQFF
>TRBJ2-7|TRBV25-1|NA|NA
TGTGCCAGCAAAAGGGCAGGGGAATACGAGCAGTACTTC
CASKRAGEYEQYF
>TRBJ2-7|TRBV29-1|NA|TRBD1
TGCAGCGTTTGCAGACAGGGGGCTTACGAGCAGTACTTC
CSVCRQGAYEQYF
>TRBJ2-5|TRBV9|NA|NA
TGTGCCAGCAGCGCCTACAGTGTCCAAGAGACCCAGTACTTC
CASSAYSVQETQYF
>TRBJ2-3|TRBV5-4|NA|TRBD2
TGTGCCAGCAGCTTTACAGCGGGAGTGGCAGATACGCAGTATTTT
CASSFTAGVADTQYF
>TRBJ2-7|TRBV7-3|NA|TRBD2
TGTGCCAGCAGCTGGGGGACTACTTCCTCTGAGCAGTACTTC
CASSWGTTSSEQYF
>TRBJ2-7|TRBV27|once|NA
TGTGCCAGCAGTTTAACGGAGGGGAGTAACTACGAGCAGTACTTC
CASSLTEGSNYEQYF
>TRBJ1-1|TRBV28|NA|NA
TGTGCCAGCAGTTTAGTTCCCGGTGGGGGCTCGACTGAAGCTTTCTTT
CASSLVPGGGSTEAFF
>TRBJ2-7|TRBV7-9|few|TRBD1
TGTGCCAGCAGCCCTGGTACAGGGGTCGGTGGTTACGAGCAGTACTTC
CASSPGTGVGGYEQYF
>TRBJ1-1|TRBV19|NA|NA
TGTGCCAGTAGTGGGGGGACGCACAGAACTGAAGCTTTCTTT
CASSGGTHRTEAFF
>TRBJ2-7|TRBV5-1|few|TRBD1
TGCGCCAGCAGATGGGACAGTGCTGTCGAGCAGTACTTC
CASRWDSAVEQYF
>TRBJ1-2|TRBV6-5|NA|NA
TGTGCCAGCAGACAGGGTTCTGGCTACACCTTC
CASRQGSGYTF
>TRBJ2-7|TRBV28|NA|NA
TGTGCCAGCAGTGATTCGCCCAGGGGATCCTCCTACGAGCAGTACTTC
CASSDSPRGSSYEQYF
>TRBJ2-5|TRBV19|NA|TRBD2
TGTGCCAGTAGTAGAAATCCTAGCGGGGGAGAGACCCAGTACTTC
CASSRNPSGGETQYF
>TRBJ2-2|TRBV10-3|NA|TRBD1
TGTGCCATCAGTGAGTCGGACAGGACCGGGGAGCTGTTTTTT
CAISESDRTGELFF
>TRBJ1-5|TRBV28|NA|NA
TGTGCCAGCAGTTTACGGGACATGCCCCAGCATTTT
CASSLRDMPQHF
>TRBJ2-7|TRBV5-4|NA|NA
TGTGCCAGCAGCTTGGCCGGAGACAGAGGCGAGTACTTC
CASSLAGDRGEYF
>TRBJ2-5|TRBV15|NA|TRBD2
TGTGCCACCAGCGACTCGGGACTAGCGGCCCAGTACTTC
CATSDSGLAAQYF
>TRBJ2-3|TRBV28|NA|NA
TGTGCCAGCAGTTTATCCCAGGAACGGCCTAGCACAGATACGCAGTATTTT
CASSLSQERPSTDTQYF
>TRBJ1-2|TRBV10-3|few|NA
TGTGCCATCAGAGGCCAGGAGGGCTATGGCTACACCTTC
CAIRGQEGYGYTF
>TRBJ2-7|TRBV6-5|NA|NA
TGTGCCAGCATAACCCGGTCCCGTGCCTCCTACGAGCAGTACTTC
CASITRSRASYEQYF
>TRBJ1-1|TRBV18|NA|TRBD1
TGTGCCAGCTCACCATGGACAGGGTCCCAGAACACTGAAGCTTTCTTT
CASSPWTGSQNTEAFF
>TRBJ2-3|TRBV5-6|NA|TRBD2
TGTGCCAGCAGCTCGGAGCGGGGGGGTAGCACAGATACGCAGTATTTT
CASSSERGGSTDTQYF
>TRBJ2-7|TRBV14|NA|TRBD1
TGTGCCAGCAGCCAACAACAGGGGGTTTCCGAGCAGTACTTC
CASSQQQGVSEQYF
>TRBJ2-1|TRBV5-4|NA|TRBD2
TGTGCCAGCAGCTTGACTAGCGGGAGGGGGAATGAGCAGTTCTTC
CASSLTSGRGNEQFF
>TRBJ2-7|TRBV11-2|NA|TRBD2
TGTGCCAGCAGCTTTAGCGGGGGAGCCCCCTACGAGCAGTACTTC
CASSFSGGAPYEQYF
>TRBJ1-1|TRBV4-2|NA|TRBD1
TGTGCCAGCAGCCAAGATTTGGCAGGGGGCCCGAGAGGGCCTGAAGCTTTCTTT
CASSQDLAGGPRGPEAFF
>TRBJ2-7|TRBV7-9|many|NA
TGTGCCAGCAGCTTAGCGCCGGCTACAGTCGATGAGCAGTACTTC
CASSLAPATVDEQYF
>TRBJ2-7|TRBV6-5|NA|NA
TGTGCCAGCAGTAACGGACTCACTAATGAGCAGTACTTC
CASSNGLTNEQYF
>TRBJ2-3|TRBV19|few|NA
TGTGCCAGTAGTCCGAGACAGGCCCCTAGCACAGATACGCAGTATTTT
CASSPRQAPSTDTQYF
>TRBJ2-5|TRBV9|NA|NA
TGTGCCAGCAGCGTATTGCTGGGGGGTGGCGAGACCCAGTACTTC
CASSVLLGGGETQYF
>TRBJ2-2|TRBV29-1|NA|NA
TGCAGCGTCGTACAACCGAACACCGGGGAGCTGTTTTTT
CSVVQPNTGELFF
>TRBJ1-5|TRBV27|NA|NA
TGTGCCAGCAGTCCTCGACGGACCGGGGGTCAAGATAGCAATCAGCCCCAGCATTTT
CASSPRRTGGQDSNQPQHF
>TRBJ2-3|TRBV6-1|NA|NA
TGTGCCAGCAGTGCGGGAGCCGGGTCAATCACAGATACGCAGTATTTT
CASSAGAGSITDTQYF
>TRBJ2-7|TRBV13|NA|TRBD2
TGTGCCAGCAGCGTTTCGGGGACTAGCGACTACGAGCAGTACTTC
CASSVSGTSDYEQYF
>TRBJ1-6|TRBV5-4|NA|TRBD1
TGTGCCAGCAGTTTGCCCGGGACAGCCTTTTCACCCCTCCACTTT
CASSLPGTAFSPLHF
>TRBJ2-7|TRBV10-3|few|NA
TGTGCCATCAGGGCACCGTCATCGTGGCAGTACTTC
CAIRAPSSWQYF
>TRBJ2-7|TRBV6-5|NA|NA
TGTGCCAGCAGTTACTCTGGGGAGTCCTACGAGCAGTACTTC
CASSYSGESYEQYF
>TRBJ2-3|TRBV5-6|few|NA
TGTGCCAGCAGCCCAGAAAGGGGGATAGATACGCAGTATTTT
CASSPERGIDTQYF
>TRBJ2-3|TRBV28|NA|TRBD2
TGTGCCAGCAGTGAGCGGGGCTCTAGCACAGATACGCAGTATTTT
CASSERGSSTDTQYF
>TRBJ1-2|TRBV5-1|NA|TRBD1
TGCGCCAGCAGCAACACAGGGGGAAGGGCCTATGGCTACACCTTC
CASSNTGGRAYGYTF
>TRBJ2-6|TRBV10-3|NA|TRBD2
TGTGCCATCAGCGGACTAGCGGGGAGTTTAATTGTCGCCAACGTCCTGACTTTC
CAISGLAGSLIVANVLTF
>TRBJ2-7|TRBV29-1|NA|TRBD1
TGCAGCGTACGACAGGGCATTAACTACGAGCAGTACTTC
CSVRQGINYEQYF
>TRBJ2-7|TRBV7-2|once|NA
TGTGCCAGCAGCTACCGGGACAACTACGAGCAGTACTTC
CASSYRDNYEQYF
>TRBJ2-7|TRBV19|NA|TRBD1
TGTGCCAGTACCGGGACAGGGTTCTACGAGCAGTACTTC
CASTGTGFYEQYF
>TRBJ2-7|TRBV6-1|NA|NA
TGTGCCAGCATCCAACAGGGCTACGAGCAGTACTTC
CASIQQGYEQYF
>TRBJ2-7|TRBV6-5|few|NA
TGTGCCAGCAGTTACTCAGGGACACCTAACTACGAGCAGTACTTC
CASSYSGTPNYEQYF